This TCR beta chain was observed in a study of blood T cell repertoires in COVID-19. Study-wide background: The analysed material was cDNA or gDNA that came from T cells, B-cell-depleted T cells, or PBMCs.

Living in under 30 US areas, the participants were between about 18 and 90 years of age. Symptom resolution, clearance, or two negative PCRs marked the recovered donors of Cohort 3. Original handling: Amplifying reference gene primers gave estimates of nucleated cell counts. Profiled with immunoSEQ multiplex PCR; TCRdb holds only in-frame clones, not every one. That table is the source of V, J and clone size, and D and trimming were worked out from the DNA. The table includes approximately 220,000 clones, 88% detected once. The CDR3 is 16 amino acids. V gave up 0 bases and J gave up 1 base, with 9 bases separating them. CDR1 LNHNV and CDR2 YYDKDF come from the germline V gene (reference sequence).

This TCR was recovered from a woman under 40 who had recovered from COVID-19. This chain uses TRBV15 with TRBJ1-4, with D tentatively TRBD1 (6 bases). The specimen was PBMCs or T cells enriched from blood (not recorded which). Here the CDR3 DNA reads TGTGCCACCAGCAGAGATAGGGGGAGAACTAATGAAAAACTGTTTTTT. It is translated as CATSRDRGRTNEKLFF.